This T cell receptor (beta chain) is from a study of blood T cells in healthy people across ages (dated by TCRdb to the mid-2010s). With respect to the entire study: Template switching captured roughly one uniquely barcoded TCR beta cDNA molecule per two T cells in model experiments. For two donors (one aged 18 to 29 and one aged 80 or older), the study analyzed two additional independent replicas of 1 million unique cDNA reads from the same blood draw. The study measured age-related changes in TCR beta repertoire diversity using deep sequencing normalized with unique cDNA molecular identifiers. The donors were split into four age groups: young (average 16 years), middle-aged (around 40), aged (about 56) and long-lived (over 75). To avoid experimental bias, donors of different ages were distributed randomly across sequencing lanes. The paper as a whole reports these results and caveats: Donor CMV infection status was unknown, potentially confounding age-related changes in expanded clonotypes. Total diversity estimates from one million sequenced T cells were considered lower bounds and underestimates. Observed TCR beta diversity correlated strongly with the percentage of naive T cells measured by flow cytometry. As age increased, observed TCR beta diversity per million T cells dropped in a roughly linear way, and a significant reduction was already evident by age 40. The long-lived group showed more naive CD4+ T cells, fewer expanded clones and increased TCR diversity than the aged group, suggesting age selection. Conclusive comparison of naive and antigen-experienced compartments was prevented by the profiling of bulk unsorted PBMCs.

Systemically healthy Caucasian individuals from Russia, 39 in total and aged roughly 6 to 100 years, were included as donors. Approximately 9.3 milliliters of peripheral blood were collected from each donor into EDTA-treated Vacutainer tubes. PBMCs were isolated by Ficoll-Paque density-gradient centrifugation, with at least 6 million obtained per sample. Trizol reagent was used to extract total RNA from the PBMCs, yielding at least 5 micrograms per sample. For every donor, an aliquot of PBMCs went through flow cytometry to measure the percentages of naive CD45RAhigh/CD27high T cells. A note on this clonotype: It has no known antigen specificity. No much larger clone is present one base from it, and per-base qualities are unavailable.

Libraries came from 5' RACE. The reads were generated on an Illumina HiSeq 2500. A second PCR of about 7 to 12 cycles was run with a J-beta primer mix and a sample-barcoded 5' primer. Each TCR beta cDNA molecule received a unique molecular identifier from a template-switch 5' adaptor carrying 12 random nucleotides. Each sample yielded at least 3 million CDR3-containing paired-end reads. First-strand cDNA was synthesized from all RNA with the Mint cDNA synthesis kit, primed by a TRBC-specific oligonucleotide. Following uracil-DNA glycosylase treatment, all cDNA underwent a first 18-cycle PCR with the universal primers M1SS and BC2_uni_R. Under the source paper's analysis protocol: For normalization, 1 million high-quality reads, each with a distinct molecular identifier, were randomly selected from each sample. Reads with shared molecular identifiers were discarded instead of being binned into consensus sequences. CDR3 identification, clonotype clustering and error correction used MiTCR with a Q25 quality threshold and the strictest error-elimination algorithm. A nonparametric unseen species model using Euler transformation provided a lower-bound estimate of total TCR beta diversity. TCRdb passed the public sequencing reads through fastp at Q25 and MiXCR, retaining productive beta sequences. Duplicate CDR3 protein sequences are folded into a single record with the most common DNA and genes. The authors' filters were not applied to this entry. The sample table lists about a million distinct CDR3 sequences, 45% to 50% of them with a count of one. 13% of the sample is held by the ten biggest clonotypes.

Per the germline V gene (reference sequence), SGHAT is the CDR1 and FQDESV is the CDR2. The CDR3, cysteine through phenylalanine, is 13 amino acids long. The only DNA kept is the CDR3, 39 bases in frame from the first base. The V end loses 1 base and the J end loses 5 bases, and a stretch of 8 bases separates them. The source is a man younger than 45 in good health. The chain was built from TRBV11-1 and TRBJ2-5; no D gene call is confident. The sample consisted of blood. Read as DNA, the sequence is TGTGCCAGCAGCTTAGTAAGATCGGAGACCCAGTACTTC. Its amino acids are CASSLVRSETQYF.